The sample holds a few counts of the clone carrying this TCR beta chain. Its antigen is unknown. Germline V gene lookup returns CDR1 SEHNR and CDR2 FQNEAQ (reference sequence). The CDR3 is 19 amino acids. The germline V and J ends were trimmed by 1 base and 3 bases, with 24 bases remaining between them. Employing constant-segment primers, 5'RACE generated TCR alpha and TCR beta cDNA libraries bearing sample barcodes and UMIs. TCRdb re-called the 5' RACE reads through MiXCR, storing one row per CDR3 protein. The sample lists tens of thousands of distinct CDR3 sequences, around 15% occurring once. This record comes from a study of T-cell memory formation after mild COVID-19. Study background: Across donors, TCR clusters were largely donor specific. General study results and limits: Whereas later expanders leaned CD4+, clones contracting day 15 to 85 showed a balanced CD4/CD8 makeup. Shrinking CD4+ clones were chiefly CM and EM; CD8+ ones were chiefly EMRA.

The sequence derives from an adult woman who had mild COVID-19 (a few samples of this study predate the infection). Cell type and time point are not known. This rearrangement joins TRBV7-9 to TRBJ1-1; D call uncertain. Sequencing was done on a sample of PBMCs or a T cell subset sorted from them (not recorded which). DNA of the CDR3: TGTGCCAGCAGCTTAGGGGTTATCGGTAGTTTTAGATCGGACACTGAAGCTTTCTTT. It encodes CASSLGVIGSFRSDTEAFF.